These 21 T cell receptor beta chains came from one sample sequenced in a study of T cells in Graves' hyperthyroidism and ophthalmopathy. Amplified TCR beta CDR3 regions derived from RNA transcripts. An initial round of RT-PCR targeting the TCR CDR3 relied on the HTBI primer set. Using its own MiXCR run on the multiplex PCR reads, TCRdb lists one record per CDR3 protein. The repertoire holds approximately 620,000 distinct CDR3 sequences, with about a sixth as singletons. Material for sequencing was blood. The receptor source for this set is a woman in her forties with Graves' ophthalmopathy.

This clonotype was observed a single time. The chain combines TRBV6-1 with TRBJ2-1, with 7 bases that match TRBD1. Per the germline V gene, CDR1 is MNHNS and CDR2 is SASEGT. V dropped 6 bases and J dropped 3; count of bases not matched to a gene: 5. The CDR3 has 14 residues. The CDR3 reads CASRLGQFYNEQFF. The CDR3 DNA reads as TGTGCCAGCAGATTGGGACAGTTCTACAATGAGCAGTTCTTC.

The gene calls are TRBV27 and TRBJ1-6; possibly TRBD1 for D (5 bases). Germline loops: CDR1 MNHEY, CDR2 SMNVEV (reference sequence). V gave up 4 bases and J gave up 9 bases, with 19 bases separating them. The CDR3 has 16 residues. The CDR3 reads CASSSASGGLGSPLHF. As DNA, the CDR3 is TGTGCCAGCAGTTCCGCAAGTGGGGGTTTGGGTTCACCCCTCCACTTT.

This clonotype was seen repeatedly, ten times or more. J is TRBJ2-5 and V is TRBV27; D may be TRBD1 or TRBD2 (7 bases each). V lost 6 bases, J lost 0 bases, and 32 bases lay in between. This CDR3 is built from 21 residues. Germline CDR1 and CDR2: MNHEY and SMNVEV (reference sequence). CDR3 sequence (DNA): TGTGCCAGCAGCAATCCTCTGCCGGGACACCAGGGGGGGCACAACCAAGAGACCCAGTACTTC. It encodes CASSNPLPGHQGGHNQETQYF.

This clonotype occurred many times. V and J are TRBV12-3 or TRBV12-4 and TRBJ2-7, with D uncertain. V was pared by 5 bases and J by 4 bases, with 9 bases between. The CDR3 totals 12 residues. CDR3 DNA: TGTGCCAGCAGTCCCAAGATGTACGAGCAGTACTTC. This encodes CASSPKMYEQYF.

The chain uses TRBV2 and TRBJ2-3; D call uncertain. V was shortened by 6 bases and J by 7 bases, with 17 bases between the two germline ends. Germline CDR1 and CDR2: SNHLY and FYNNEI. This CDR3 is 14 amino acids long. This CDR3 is CASRLTYAAHTQYF. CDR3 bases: TGTGCCAGCAGGTTGACGTACGCTGCCCATACGCAGTATTTT. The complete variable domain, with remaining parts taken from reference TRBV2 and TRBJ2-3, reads EPEVTQTPSHQVTQMGQEVILRCVPISNHLYFYWYRQILGQKVEFLVSFYNNEISEKSEIFDDQFSVERPDGSNFTLKIRSTKLEDSAMYFCASRLTYAAHTQYFGPGTRLTVL.

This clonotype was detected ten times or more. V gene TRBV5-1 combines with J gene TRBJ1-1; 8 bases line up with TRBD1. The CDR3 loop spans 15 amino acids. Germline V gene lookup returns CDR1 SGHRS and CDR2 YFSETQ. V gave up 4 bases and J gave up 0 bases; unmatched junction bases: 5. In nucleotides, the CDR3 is TGCGCCAGCAGCCCCGGACAGGGTCTGAACACTGAAGCTTTCTTT. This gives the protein CASSPGQGLNTEAFF.

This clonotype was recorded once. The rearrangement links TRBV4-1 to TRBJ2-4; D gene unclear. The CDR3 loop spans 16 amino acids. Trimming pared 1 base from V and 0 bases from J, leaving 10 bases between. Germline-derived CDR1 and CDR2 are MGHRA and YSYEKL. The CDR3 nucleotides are TGCGCCAGCAGCCAAGGCGGCAGCCAAGCCAAAAACATTCAGTACTTC. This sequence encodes CASSQGGSQAKNIQYF.

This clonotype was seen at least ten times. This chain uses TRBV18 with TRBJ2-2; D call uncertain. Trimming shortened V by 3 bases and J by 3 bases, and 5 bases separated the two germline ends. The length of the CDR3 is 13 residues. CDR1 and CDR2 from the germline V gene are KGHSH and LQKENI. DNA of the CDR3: TGTGCCAGCTCACCGAGAGACACCGGGGAGCTGTTTTTT. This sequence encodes CASSPRDTGELFF.

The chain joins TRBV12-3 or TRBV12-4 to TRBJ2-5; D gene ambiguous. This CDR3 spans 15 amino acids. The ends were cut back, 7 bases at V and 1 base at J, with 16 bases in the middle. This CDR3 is CASTLTPLGQETQYF. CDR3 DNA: TGTGCCAGCACCCTAACCCCGCTCGGCCAAGAGACCCAGTACTTC.

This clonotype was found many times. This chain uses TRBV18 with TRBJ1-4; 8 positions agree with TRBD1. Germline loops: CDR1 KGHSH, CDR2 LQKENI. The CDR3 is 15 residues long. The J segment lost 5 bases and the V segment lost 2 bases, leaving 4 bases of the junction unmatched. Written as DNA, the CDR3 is TGTGCCAGCTCACCAGGACAGGGAGGAAATGAAAAACTGTTTTTT. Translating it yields CASSPGQGGNEKLFF.

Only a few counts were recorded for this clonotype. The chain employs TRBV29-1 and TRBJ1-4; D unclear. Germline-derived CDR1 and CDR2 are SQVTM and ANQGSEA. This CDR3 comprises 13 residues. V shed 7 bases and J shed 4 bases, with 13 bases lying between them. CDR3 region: CSALGQLNEKLFF. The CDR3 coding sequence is TGCAGCGCCCTCGGGCAGCTTAATGAAAAACTGTTTTTT.

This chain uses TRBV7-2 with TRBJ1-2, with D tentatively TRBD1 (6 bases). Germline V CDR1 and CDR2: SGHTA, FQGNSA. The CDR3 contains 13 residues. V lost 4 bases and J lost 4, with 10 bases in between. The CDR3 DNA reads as TGTGCCAGCAGCTCCCCCAGGGGCTATGGCTACACCTTC. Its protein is CASSSPRGYGYTF.

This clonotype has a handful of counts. The CDR3 loop reads CASSLIGSSNQPQHF. The CDR3 region has the DNA TGTGCCAGCAGTTTAATTGGCAGCTCTAATCAGCCCCAGCATTTT. This rearrangement joins TRBV27 to TRBJ1-5; the D is unclear. V was pared by 2 bases and J by 4 bases, with 12 bases between. Germline loops: CDR1 MNHEY, CDR2 SMNVEV (reference sequence). The CDR3 is 15 residues long.

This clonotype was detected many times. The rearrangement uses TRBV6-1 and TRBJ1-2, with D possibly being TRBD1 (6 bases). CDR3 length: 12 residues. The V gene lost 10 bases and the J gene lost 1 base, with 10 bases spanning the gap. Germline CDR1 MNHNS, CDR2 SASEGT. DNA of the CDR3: TGTGCCACCCGACAGGTTAACTATGGCTACACCTTC. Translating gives CATRQVNYGYTF.

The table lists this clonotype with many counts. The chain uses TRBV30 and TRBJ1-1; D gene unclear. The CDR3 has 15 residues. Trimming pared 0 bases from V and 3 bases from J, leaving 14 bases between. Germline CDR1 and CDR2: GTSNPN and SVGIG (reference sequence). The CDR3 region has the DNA TGTGCCTGGAGTGTACTGGAGCCAACCTACACTGAAGCTTTCTTT. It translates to CAWSVLEPTYTEAFF.

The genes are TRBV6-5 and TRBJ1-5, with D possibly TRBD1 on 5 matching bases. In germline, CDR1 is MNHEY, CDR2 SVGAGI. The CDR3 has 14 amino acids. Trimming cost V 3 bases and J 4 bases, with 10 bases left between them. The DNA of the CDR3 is TGTGCCAGCAGTTATACAGGTTATAATCAGCCCCAGCATTTT. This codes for CASSYTGYNQPQHF.

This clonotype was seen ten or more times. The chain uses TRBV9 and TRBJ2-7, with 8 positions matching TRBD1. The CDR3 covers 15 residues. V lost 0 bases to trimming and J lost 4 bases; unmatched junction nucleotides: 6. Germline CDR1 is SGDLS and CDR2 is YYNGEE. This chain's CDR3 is CASSVAAGGLYEQYF. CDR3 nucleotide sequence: TGTGCCAGCAGCGTAGCCGCAGGGGGCTTGTACGAGCAGTACTTC.

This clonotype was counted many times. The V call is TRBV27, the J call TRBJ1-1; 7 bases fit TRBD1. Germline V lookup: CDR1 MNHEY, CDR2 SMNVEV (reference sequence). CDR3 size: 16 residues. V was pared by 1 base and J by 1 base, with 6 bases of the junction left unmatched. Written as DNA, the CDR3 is TGTGCCAGCAGTTTATACTACACAGGGGCGAACACTGAAGCTTTCTTT. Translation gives CASSLYYTGANTEAFF.

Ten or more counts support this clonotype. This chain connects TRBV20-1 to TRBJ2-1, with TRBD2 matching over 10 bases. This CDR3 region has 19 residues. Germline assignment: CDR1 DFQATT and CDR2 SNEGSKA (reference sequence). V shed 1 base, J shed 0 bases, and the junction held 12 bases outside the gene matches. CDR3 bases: TGCAGTGCTAGAGCCGAAATAACAGGACTAGCGGTCTCCTACAATGAGCAGTTCTTC. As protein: CSARAEITGLAVSYNEQFF.

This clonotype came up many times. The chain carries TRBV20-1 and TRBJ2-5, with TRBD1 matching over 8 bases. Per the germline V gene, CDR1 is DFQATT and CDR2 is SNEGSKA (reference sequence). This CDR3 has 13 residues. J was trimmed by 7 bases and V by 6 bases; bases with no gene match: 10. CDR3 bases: TGCAGTGCCCCCGGGACAGGTGGTGGGACCCAGTACTTC. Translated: CSAPGTGGGTQYF.

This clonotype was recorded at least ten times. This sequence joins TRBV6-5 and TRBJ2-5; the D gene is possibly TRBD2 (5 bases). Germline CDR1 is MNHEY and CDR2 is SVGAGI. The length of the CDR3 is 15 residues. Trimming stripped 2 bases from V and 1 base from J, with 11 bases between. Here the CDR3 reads CASSYLGEPQETQYF. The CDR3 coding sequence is TGTGCCAGCAGTTACCTCGGGGAGCCCCAAGAGACCCAGTACTTC.